This TCR beta chain was sequenced in a study of T cell responses to AZD1222 COVID-19 vaccine. TCRdb's copy holds only in-frame clones and misses some; the assay was immunoSEQ multiplex PCR. Of approximately 140,000 clones listed, about 90% were seen once; the top ten hold roughly 9.9%. Trimming left V 6 bases short and J 4 bases short, with 18 bases between. This CDR3 contains 15 residues. Per the germline V gene, CDR1 is SGHTA and CDR2 is FQGNSA. Sequences were derived from peripheral blood, sampled 28 days after the second AZD1222 dose. The receptor was isolated from an adult who received the AZD1222 COVID-19 vaccine. This chain uses TRBV7-2 with TRBJ1-1; D ambiguous. CDR3 nucleotide sequence: TGTGCCAGCAGTACCGACTTCAGGAGTCCCACTGAAGCTTTCTTT. Translated: CASSTDFRSPTEAFF.